Sequencing of this T cell receptor (beta chain) was carried out in a study of Graves' ophthalmopathy and Graves' hyperthyroidism. This clonotype has a handful of counts. V was shortened by 1 base and J by 3 bases, with 4 bases between the two germline ends. CDR1 is SNHLY, CDR2 FYNNEI, per germline. The CDR3 is 13 residues long. Amplified material comprised TCR beta CDR3 regions derived from RNA transcripts. Scientists carried out first-round RT-PCR using HTBI primers and then a second-round multiplex PCR. MiXCR was run by TCRdb on the multiplex PCR reads, yielding one entry per CDR3 protein. The data show fewer than 650,000 distinct CDR3 sequences, over 20% seen once. Stable hyperthyroidism was defined by absence of ophthalmopathy within 18 months of follow-up. In this cohort, patients with other autoimmune diseases, uncontrolled infections, pregnancy or lactation were excluded.

Specimen: peripheral blood. The TCR originated in a woman aged 18 to 35 with stable Graves' hyperthyroidism. Some clones in this sample may be carry-over from other donors' samples. The chain joins TRBV2 to TRBJ1-5; D not certain. CDR3 residues: CASSEEDNQPQHF. As DNA, the CDR3 is TGTGCCAGCAGTGAAGAGGACAATCAGCCCCAGCATTTT. Combining the CDR3 with reference TRBV2 and TRBJ1-5 gives the whole variable domain EPEVTQTPSHQVTQMGQEVILRCVPISNHLYFYWYRQILGQKVEFLVSFYNNEISEKSEIFDDQFSVERPDGSNFTLKIRSTKLEDSAMYFCASSEEDNQPQHFGDGTRLSIL.